Sequencing of this T cell receptor beta chain was carried out in a study of T cells in localized non-small cell lung cancer. TCRdb keeps only in-frame clones here, not all; method: immunoSEQ multiplex PCR. The table records about 16,000 clones, around 89% of them present only once. CDR1 and CDR2 (germline): SEHNR, FQNEAQ (reference sequence). V lost 8 bases and J lost 5, with 16 bases in between. The CDR3 is made up of 14 amino acids. The gene calls are TRBV7-9 and TRBJ2-1; the D gene is possibly TRBD1 (5 bases). Sequenced material: peripheral blood, taken before any cancer treatment. The source of this sequence is a male donor older than 55 with stage II squamous cell lung carcinoma. The CDR3 sequence is CASPGALTDNEQFF. DNA for the CDR3: TGTGCCAGCCCTGGGGCCCTGACGGACAATGAGCAGTTCTTC.